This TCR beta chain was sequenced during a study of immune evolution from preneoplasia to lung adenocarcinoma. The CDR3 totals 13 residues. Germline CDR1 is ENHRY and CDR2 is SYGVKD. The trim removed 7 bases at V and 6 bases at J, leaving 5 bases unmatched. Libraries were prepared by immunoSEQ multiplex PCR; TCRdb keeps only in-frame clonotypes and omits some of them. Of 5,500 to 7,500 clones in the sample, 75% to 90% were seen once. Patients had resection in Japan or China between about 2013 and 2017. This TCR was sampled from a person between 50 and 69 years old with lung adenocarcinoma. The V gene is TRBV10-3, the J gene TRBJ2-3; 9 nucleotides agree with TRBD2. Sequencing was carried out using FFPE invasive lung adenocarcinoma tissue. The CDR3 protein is CAITAGGGDTQYF. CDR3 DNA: TGTGCCATCACGGCGGGAGGGGGCGATACGCAGTATTTT.